A single sample gave rise to the 5 T cell receptor beta chains below, sequenced in a study of PD-L1 blockade in urothelial cancer. Time point meaning: pretreatment peripheral blood. Libraries were prepared by immunoSEQ multiplex PCR; TCRdb keeps only in-frame clonotypes and omits some of them. The table shows some 66,000 clones, with 75% to 90% occurring only once. Sequenced material: PBMCs, taken around atezolizumab (anti-PD-L1) treatment. These receptors all stem from a man aged 60 to 75 with urothelial cancer.

The gene calls are TRBV10-3 and TRBJ2-3, with 12 nucleotides matching TRBD2. J gave up 3 bases and V 2 bases, and 6 bases lay outside the gene matches. The germline CDR1 and CDR2 sequences are ENHRY and SYGVKD. The CDR3 is 17 residues long. In DNA, the CDR3 is TGTGCCATCAGTGAGACGGCTAGCGGGGGGGGAACAGATACGCAGTATTTT. Amino acid sequence: CAISETASGGGTDTQYF.

The chain carries TRBV10-3 and TRBJ1-1; TRBD1 matches 8 bases. The CDR3 consists of 16 residues. V lost 7 bases, J lost 1 base, and 11 bases stayed unmatched. Germline CDR1 and CDR2: ENHRY and SYGVKD. Here the CDR3 reads CAIKPGDRTQNTEAFF. CDR3 in DNA: TGTGCCATCAAGCCGGGGGACAGGACACAGAACACTGAAGCTTTCTTT.

The chain recombines TRBV19 with TRBJ1-2; 8 bases are shared with TRBD1. J gave up 1 base and V 4 bases, and 11 bases lay outside the gene matches. Germline V lookup: CDR1 LNHDA, CDR2 SQIVND (reference sequence). CDR3 length: 17 amino acids. The chain's CDR3 is CASSTGTGRTSNYGYTF. CDR3 DNA sequence: TGTGCCAGTAGTACCGGGACAGGCCGTACCAGTAACTATGGCTACACCTTC.

The chain couples TRBV7-9 to TRBJ1-6; 9 bases are shared with TRBD1. Germline-derived CDR1 and CDR2 are SEHNR and FQNEAQ (reference sequence). V gave up 5 bases and J gave up 7 bases; unmatched junction bases: 6. The CDR3 consists of 15 residues. DNA for the CDR3: TGTGCCAGCAGCCCAGGGACAGGGAGCAATTCACCCCTCCACTTT. Residues: CASSPGTGSNSPLHF.

The chain is built from TRBV2 and TRBJ2-7, with a possible D match to TRBD1 (6 bases). The CDR3 covers 16 residues. With 6 bases removed from V and 3 bases from J, the gap between germline ends came to 21 bases. Per the germline V gene, CDR1 is SNHLY and CDR2 is FYNNEI. This CDR3 is CASSLGGAGIVYEQYF. DNA of the CDR3: TGTGCCAGCAGCTTAGGGGGAGCAGGGATCGTCTACGAGCAGTACTTC.